Following are 16 T cell receptor beta chains from one sample sequenced in a study of vaccination and CD4 T cells after COVID-19. At the Johns Hopkins FTIC core, DNA taken from cultured CD4+ T cells was sequenced by way of the Oncomine TCR Beta short-read assay. TCRdb reprocessed the PCR reads via MiXCR and lists one record per CDR3 protein. Among roughly 15,000 distinct CDR3 sequences listed, approximately 61% were seen once. The treatment denotes: 10-day PBMC culture with coronavirus spike peptide pools or control peptides (ViraFEST assay). Antigens for these TCRs are unknown. The material sequenced was CD4+ T cells from blood, cultured in vitro. The receptors derive from a human donor who had recovered from COVID-19.

J is TRBJ1-2 and V is TRBV27; TRBD1 agrees at 8 bases. J lost 0 bases, V lost 4 bases, and 4 bases had no gene match. CDR3 length equals 15 residues. Germline V lookup: CDR1 MNHEY, CDR2 SMNVEV (reference sequence). Here the CDR3 reads CASSSRTGTNYGYTF. The CDR3 DNA reads as TGTGCCAGCAGTTCCAGGACAGGGACTAACTATGGCTACACCTTC.

A few counts support this clonotype. The chain couples TRBV10-3 to TRBJ2-5; 11 nucleotides line up with TRBD2. Germline V gives CDR1 ENHRY, CDR2 SYGVKD. J gave up 1 base and V 6 bases, and 7 bases lay outside the gene matches. The CDR3 length is 16 residues. The DNA for the CDR3 is TGTGCCATCAGGACGGAGACTAGCGGGACCCAAGAGACCCAGTACTTC. This encodes CAIRTETSGTQETQYF.

V is TRBV11-1 and J is TRBJ1-2; TRBD1 matches 10 bases. This CDR3 has 15 amino acids. The germline CDR1 and CDR2 sequences are SGHAT and FQDESV (reference sequence). V was pared by 5 bases and J by 6 bases, with 9 bases of the junction left unmatched. CDR3 residues: CASSHSGQGRDGYTF. The CDR3 DNA reads as TGTGCCAGCAGCCATTCGGGACAGGGGAGAGATGGCTACACCTTC. Supplemented by reference TRBV11-1 and TRBJ1-2, the full variable domain reads EAEVAQSPRYKITEKSQAVAFWCDPISGHATLYWYRQILGQGPELLVQFQDESVVDDSQLPKDRFSAERLKGVDSTLKIQPAELGDSAMYLCASSHSGQGRDGYTFGSGTRLTVV.

The V call is TRBV12-3 or TRBV12-4, the J call TRBJ1-2; D not certain. The V end was cut by 6 bases, the J end by 7 bases, with 12 bases between. The CDR3 is made up of 12 amino acids. The CDR3, as DNA: TGTGCCAGCAGCCAGATTGCTATTGGCTACACCTTC. It yields the protein CASSQIAIGYTF.

This clonotype occurred a few times. J is TRBJ1-2 and V is TRBV19, with D possibly being TRBD1 (6 bases). Trimming left V 1 base short and J 8 bases short, with 14 bases between. Germline-derived CDR1 and CDR2 are LNHDA and SQIVND (reference sequence). The CDR3 contains 14 residues. The CDR3 is CASSIGLGAEGYTF. CDR3 sequence (DNA): TGTGCCAGTAGTATAGGGCTGGGGGCGGAGGGCTACACCTTC. The whole variable domain, remainder taken from reference TRBV19 and TRBJ1-2, is DGGITQSPKYLFRKEGQNVTLSCEQNLNHDAMYWYRQDPGQGLRLIYYSQIVNDFQKGDIAEGYSVSREKKESFPLTVTSAQKNPTAFYLCASSIGLGAEGYTFGSGTRLTVV.

The chain carries TRBV6-1 and TRBJ2-5; D tentatively reads TRBD1 or TRBD2 (5 bases each). Trimming left V 8 bases short and J 7 bases short, with 8 bases between. The CDR3 sequence is 10 residues long. Germline assignment: CDR1 MNHNS and CDR2 SASEGT. The CDR3 loop reads CASGDGTQYF. The CDR3 nucleotides are TGTGCCAGCGGGGACGGGACCCAGTACTTC.

This rearrangement joins TRBV24-1 to TRBJ2-7; TRBD1 matches at 7 bases. Trimming at V came to 2 bases and at J to 1 base, leaving 7 bases not matched to a gene. CDR1 KGHDR and CDR2 SFDVKD come from the germline V gene. The CDR3 has 16 amino acids. CDR3 residues: CATSDSRGSSSYEQYF. The CDR3 region has the DNA TGTGCCACCAGTGATTCCAGGGGGTCCTCTTCCTACGAGCAGTACTTC.

This clonotype was seen a handful of times. This rearrangement joins TRBV27 to TRBJ2-3, with TRBD2 matching over 8 bases. After removal of 2 bases from V and 3 bases from J, the junction contained 4 bases not matched to a gene. The CDR3 is made up of 15 amino acids. Germline values: CDR1 MNHEY, CDR2 SMNVEV (reference sequence). The chain's CDR3 is CASSLRGGWTDTQYF. As DNA, the CDR3 is TGTGCCAGCAGTTTACGCGGGGGGTGGACAGATACGCAGTATTTT.

The genes are TRBV19 and TRBJ1-5; maybe TRBD1 (5 bases). The CDR3 totals 13 residues. V was trimmed by 7 bases and J by 5 bases, leaving 12 bases between them. The germline CDR1 and CDR2 sequences are LNHDA and SQIVND (reference sequence). The chain's CDR3 is CASTADRDQPQHF. CDR3 nucleotides: TGTGCCAGTACTGCAGACAGAGATCAGCCCCAGCATTTT.

This clonotype was seen just once. The chain is built from TRBV3-1 and TRBJ2-1; TRBD2 matches at 8 bases. CDR1 and CDR2 (germline): LGHDT, YNNKEL (reference sequence). J was trimmed by 6 bases and V by 3 bases; bases with no gene match: 4. The CDR3 sequence is 14 residues long. The CDR3 DNA is TGTGCCAGCAGCCAGCGGGGGGCCCTCAATGAGCAGTTCTTC. Translation gives CASSQRGALNEQFF.

This clonotype was observed a few times. The gene calls are TRBV5-1 and TRBJ1-6; 7 nucleotides align to TRBD1. After removal of 6 bases from V and 8 bases from J, the junction contained 11 bases not matched to a gene. The CDR3 sequence is 15 residues long. Per germline, CDR1 SGHRS and CDR2 YFSETQ. The CDR3 nucleotides are TGCGCCAGCAAGGGACAGCCCCAGGGTGATTCACCCCTCCACTTT. As protein: CASKGQPQGDSPLHF.

Worth noting for this clonotype: The junction shows a germline mismatch at one end, possibly a read error. This sequence joins TRBV2 and TRBJ1-2, with a tentative D call TRBD1 (5 bases). The germline V gene has CDR1 SNHLY and CDR2 FYNNEI. This CDR3 contains 14 residues. CDR3 amino acids: CASEKFRANYGCTF. The CDR3 nucleotides read TGTGCCAGCGAAAAGTTCAGGGCAAACTATGGCTGCACCTTC.

The J gene is TRBJ1-2, the V gene TRBV6-1, with a tentative D call TRBD1 (6 bases). CDR3 length: 14 amino acids. The V and J ends lost 10 bases and 0 bases respectively, with 15 bases between them. CDR1 is MNHNS, CDR2 SASEGT, per germline. CDR3 nucleotides: TGTGCCACCCGTTCGGGGGCCGCTAACTATGGCTACACCTTC. This encodes CATRSGAANYGYTF.

The chain employs TRBV20-1 and TRBJ2-1; 7 bases align to TRBD1. Germline V gene data show CDR1 as DFQATT and CDR2 as SNEGSKA (reference sequence). V was pared by 1 base and J by 8 bases, with 5 bases of the junction left unmatched. The CDR3 is 13 residues long. CDR3 amino acids: CSARGGGRDEQFF. In nucleotides, the CDR3 is TGCAGTGCTAGAGGAGGGGGCCGGGATGAGCAGTTCTTC.

This clonotype showed up just once. The CDR3 does not close with the conserved phenylalanine or tryptophan, likely indicating a read error. The rearrangement links TRBV20-1 to TRBJ1-1, with D hard to call. V lost 2 bases to trimming and J lost 1 base, with 8 bases between them. The CDR3 totals 13 residues. Germline V lookup: CDR1 DFQATT, CDR2 SNEGSKA (reference sequence). The DNA of the CDR3 is TGCAGTGCTAGACGGGATCCGAACACTGAAGCTTTCCTT. Protein product: CSARRDPNTEAFL.

The rearrangement links TRBV19 to TRBJ2-1, with 8 bases fitting TRBD2. The CDR3 has 17 amino acids. Germline values: CDR1 LNHDA, CDR2 SQIVND (reference sequence). V gave up 3 bases and J gave up 0 bases; unmatched junction bases: 7. As DNA, the CDR3 is TGTGCCAGTAGTATCCGAGGGAGCGGGAGCTCCTACAATGAGCAGTTCTTC. Amino acids: CASSIRGSGSSYNEQFF.